This section outlines one TCR beta chain sequence together with its context. The data derive from a study of T cell responses to AZD1222 COVID-19 vaccine. Germline CDR1 MGHRA, CDR2 YSYEKL. Trimming took off 3 bases at V and 1 base at J, with 9 bases between the two ends. The CDR3 is 14 amino acids. Repertoires were generated with immunoSEQ multiplex PCR, while TCRdb's copy carries only in-frame clones and drops some. Among some 150,000 clones, 75% to 95% were seen once, and the ten largest hold 3.2%. V and J are TRBV4-1 and TRBJ1-1, with D perhaps matching TRBD1 (6 bases). The sequenced sample was peripheral blood, obtained 28 days after the second AZD1222 dose. The origin of this receptor is an adult who received the AZD1222 COVID-19 vaccine. The DNA of the CDR3 is TGCGCCAGCAGCCACCCGGGACAGAACACTGAAGCTTTCTTT. This sequence encodes CASSHPGQNTEAFF.